A single sample is the source of the 3 T cell receptor beta chains below, sequenced in a study of T cells in localized non-small cell lung cancer (TCRdb year 2020). Library creation used the immunoSEQ multiplex PCR assay. TCRdb mirrors the immuneACCESS table, restricted to in-frame sequences. Some clones are absent from its copies; in checked studies, under half trace to an unresolved V gene, and the reason for the others is unknown. This sample holds about 34,000 clones; 90% to 95% were observed only once. Of the sample, around 0.77% falls within the top ten clones. The specimen was peripheral blood, collected before any cancer treatment. Every receptor here comes from a woman between 40 and 69 years old with stage I lung adenocarcinoma.

The chain joins TRBV6-1 to TRBJ1-4; 7 nucleotides agree with TRBD1. Per germline, CDR1 MNHNS and CDR2 SASEGT. J lost 2 bases, V lost 3 bases, and 0 bases had no gene match. The CDR3 loop spans 14 amino acids. The CDR3 DNA follows: TGTGCCAGCAGTGACAGGGGGACTAATGAAAAACTGTTTTTT. Protein product: CASSDRGTNEKLFF.

The chain uses TRBV21-1 and TRBJ2-7. TRBV21-1 is a listed pseudogene. The CDR3 runs to 16 residues. The CDR3: CASSKGGVRSSYEQYF. CDR3 sequence (DNA): TGTGCCAGCAGCAAAGGAGGGGTCAGGTCCTCCTACGAGCAGTACTTC.

The chain employs TRBV9 and TRBJ2-7, with TRBD2 matching over 13 bases. CDR1 is SGDLS and CDR2 is YYNGEE in the germline V gene. The CDR3 runs to 17 residues. V trimming: 4 bases; J trimming: 2 bases; junction bases outside the gene matches: 9. CDR3 DNA: TGTGCCAGCAGCCCGTTTGCCGGGACTAGCGGGACCTACGAGCAGTACTTC. As protein: CASSPFAGTSGTYEQYF.